This T cell receptor (beta chain) appears in the sequencing data of a study of cytomegalovirus exposure and HLA in healthy donors. Study-level findings and limits: Immune exposure data for these donors was limited to CMV serostatus.

With 60 Vbeta and 13 Jbeta primers, the PCR was carried out. Profiling relied on immunoSEQ multiplex PCR, and the TCRdb table lists in-frame clones only, not all of them. This table has over 200,000 clones, 70% to 85% appearing once. Trimming pared 4 bases from V and 7 bases from J, leaving 11 bases between. Germline values: CDR1 MRHNA, CDR2 SNTAGT. The CDR3 totals 13 residues. In its sample, this clone was seen once. Its antigen is unidentified. V is TRBV6-4 and J is TRBJ2-1; D is perhaps TRBD2 (6 bases). This receptor was obtained from a male donor in good health and CMV-seronegative. The sample taken for sequencing was PBMCs. CDR3 in amino acids: CASSAGVQNEQFF. Written as DNA, the CDR3 is TGTGCCAGCAGTGCGGGGGTCCAGAATGAGCAGTTCTTC.